These 10 T cell receptor beta chains were all obtained from the same sample, sequenced in a study of radiotherapy plus CTLA-4 blockade in lung cancer. Here immunoSEQ multiplex PCR was the method, and the copy in TCRdb shows in-frame clones only, minus some. Of 90,000 to 100,000 clones in the sample, 65% to 85% were seen once. The source material was peripheral blood, sampled from a patient treated with radiotherapy plus ipilimumab. These receptors were taken from a human donor with non-small cell lung cancer who had a partial response to radiotherapy plus ipilimumab. Some clones in this sample may be carry-over from other donors' samples.

Only one count was recorded for this clone. The chain has TRBV29-1 and TRBJ1-4; 8 bases align to TRBD1. Germline loops: CDR1 SQVTM, CDR2 ANQGSEA. This CDR3 is 12 amino acids long. The V gene end was trimmed by 6 bases and the J gene end by 7 bases; junction bases not matched to a gene: 4. The CDR3, as DNA: TGCAGCGTCGAGACAGGGGCTGAAAAACTGTTTTTT. This translates into CSVETGAEKLFF.

V gene TRBV18 combines with J gene TRBJ1-2; D unresolved. With 2 bases removed from V and 2 bases from J, the gap between germline ends came to 6 bases. The CDR3 has 13 amino acids. CDR1 is KGHSH and CDR2 is LQKENI in the germline V gene. The CDR3, as DNA: TGTGCCAGCTCACCATCGGAGAACTATGGCTACACCTTC. This translates into CASSPSENYGYTF.

The gene calls are TRBV7-2 and TRBJ2-3, with D hard to call. CDR3 length: 12 residues. V lost 5 bases and J lost 8, with 11 bases in between. Per germline, CDR1 SGHTA and CDR2 FQGNSA. CDR3 loop: CASSLPLGTQYF. CDR3 bases: TGTGCCAGCAGCCTACCTCTAGGTACGCAGTATTTT.

About this clone itself: At one end the junction does not follow the germline gene, possibly because of a read error. The chain joins TRBV16 to TRBJ1-2; 11 nucleotides agree with TRBD1. CDR3 length equals 16 residues. CDR1 and CDR2 from the germline V gene are KGHSY and FQNENV. CDR3 residues: CASTQPGTGGIYGYTF. DNA for the CDR3: TGTGCCAGCACCCAACCAGGGACAGGGGGGATCTATGGCTACACCTTC.

The chain couples TRBV6-6 to TRBJ1-5, with TRBD1 identical over 7 bases. J was trimmed by 2 bases and V by 2 bases; bases with no gene match: 6. Germline loops: CDR1 MNHNY, CDR2 SVGAGI (reference sequence). This CDR3 contains 16 residues. The CDR3 reads CASSYRQGDRNQPQHF. In DNA, the CDR3 is TGTGCCAGCAGTTACAGACAGGGCGATCGCAATCAGCCCCAGCATTTT.

The chain has TRBV2 and TRBJ1-1, with 10 bases matching TRBD1. Germline CDR1 reads SNHLY; CDR2 reads FYNNEI. The CDR3 covers 16 residues. V gave up 3 bases and J gave up 6 bases; unmatched junction bases: 10. In nucleotides, the CDR3 is TGTGCCAGCAGTGATACGGGACAGGGGAGGAGTGCTGAAGCTTTCTTT. This gives the protein CASSDTGQGRSAEAFF.

This sequence joins TRBV5-1 and TRBJ2-7; the match to TRBD1 covers 7 bases. The germline gives CDR1 SGHRS, CDR2 YFSETQ. Trimming cost V 4 bases and J 0 bases; bases outside gene matches: 7. The CDR3 totals 15 residues. The CDR3 coding sequence is TGCGCCAGCAGCCAAGGGACAGTCCTCTCCTACGAGCAGTACTTC. This gives the protein CASSQGTVLSYEQYF.

The gene calls are TRBV28 and TRBJ2-1; TRBD2 agrees at 10 bases. Germline lookup yields CDR1 MDHEN and CDR2 SYDVKM. With V trimmed by 4 bases and J by 8 bases, 8 bases remained unmatched. The CDR3 sequence is 15 residues long. CDR3: CASSSSSGGFHEQFF. DNA of the CDR3: TGTGCCAGCAGTTCAAGTAGCGGGGGGTTCCATGAGCAGTTCTTC.

The chain uses TRBV5-1 and TRBJ2-1, with TRBD1 matching over 7 bases. The CDR3 covers 14 residues. Germline lookup yields CDR1 SGHRS and CDR2 YFSETQ. Trimming at V came to 4 bases and at J to 4 bases, leaving 5 bases not matched to a gene. The CDR3: CASSKGQEYNEQFF. The CDR3, as DNA: TGCGCCAGCAGCAAAGGACAGGAGTACAATGAGCAGTTCTTC.

The chain recombines TRBV11-3 with TRBJ2-1; D might be TRBD2 (6 bases). CDR1 is SGHNT, CDR2 YENEEA, per germline. The V and J ends lost 3 bases and 5 bases respectively, with 20 bases between them. The CDR3 sequence is 17 residues long. The CDR3 DNA is TGTGCCAGCAGCTTTCTCGGGGCGGAGGGCAGCCACAATGAGCAGTTCTTC. This encodes CASSFLGAEGSHNEQFF.